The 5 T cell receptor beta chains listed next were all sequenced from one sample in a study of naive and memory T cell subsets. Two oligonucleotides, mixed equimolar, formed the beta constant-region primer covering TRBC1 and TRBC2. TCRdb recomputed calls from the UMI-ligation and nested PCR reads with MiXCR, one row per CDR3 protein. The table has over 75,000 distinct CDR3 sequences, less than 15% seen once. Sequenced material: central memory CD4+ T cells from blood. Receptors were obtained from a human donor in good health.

DNA of the CDR3: TGTGCCAGCAGCTTAAGTGCGGGAGAAGATACGCAGTATTTT. Translation gives CASSLSAGEDTQYF. The V call is TRBV7-2, the J call TRBJ2-3, with TRBD2 matching 7 bases. CDR3 size: 14 residues. V shed 2 bases and J 5 bases; nucleotides not matched to a gene: 4. CDR1 and CDR2 from the germline V gene are SGHTA and FQGNSA.

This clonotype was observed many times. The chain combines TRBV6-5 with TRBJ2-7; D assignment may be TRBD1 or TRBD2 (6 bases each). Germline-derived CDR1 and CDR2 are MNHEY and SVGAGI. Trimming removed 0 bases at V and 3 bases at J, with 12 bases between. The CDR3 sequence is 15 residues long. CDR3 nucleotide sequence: TGTGCCAGCAGTTACTCGTTAGGGGGGAACTACGAGCAGTACTTC. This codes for CASSYSLGGNYEQYF.

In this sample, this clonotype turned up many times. The DNA of the CDR3 is TGTGCCAGCAGCTGGATCGGACAGGGTTCGTACGAGCAGTACTTC. Protein product: CASSWIGQGSYEQYF. This chain uses TRBV6-5 with TRBJ2-7; 8 bases line up with TRBD1. The CDR3 is made up of 15 amino acids. Germline V gives CDR1 MNHEY, CDR2 SVGAGI. V lost 6 bases, J lost 4 bases, and 11 bases stayed unmatched.

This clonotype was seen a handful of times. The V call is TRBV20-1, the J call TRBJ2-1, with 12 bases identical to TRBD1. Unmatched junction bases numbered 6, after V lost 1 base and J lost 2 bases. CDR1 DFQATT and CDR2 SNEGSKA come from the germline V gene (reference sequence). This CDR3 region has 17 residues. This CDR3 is CSARVRDRGRTYNEQFF. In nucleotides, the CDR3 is TGCAGTGCTAGAGTTCGGGACAGGGGGCGAACCTACAATGAGCAGTTCTTC.

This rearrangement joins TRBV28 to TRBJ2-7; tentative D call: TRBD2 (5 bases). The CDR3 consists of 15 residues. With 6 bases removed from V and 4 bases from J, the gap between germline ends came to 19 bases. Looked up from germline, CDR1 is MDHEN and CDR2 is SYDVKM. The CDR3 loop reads CASRRTDQRPYEQYF. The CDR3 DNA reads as TGTGCCAGCAGAAGGACTGATCAGAGACCATACGAGCAGTACTTC.